This T cell receptor (beta chain) was recorded in a study of shared clonotypes between healthy human individuals. The donors were adults (healthy and HIV-negative) with no recent acute infections or vaccinations. Assay: immunoSEQ multiplex PCR; the TCRdb copy retains only in-frame clones and omits some. The sample yields over a million clones, approximately 96% seen once. The CDR3 consists of 15 residues. V gave up 6 bases and J gave up 6 bases; unmatched junction bases: 8. Germline-derived CDR1 and CDR2 are SGHTA and FQGNSA. The rearrangement joins TRBV7-2 to TRBJ2-1; TRBD1 matches at 10 bases. The receptor was derived from a man younger than 40 in good health. Sequencing was carried out using naive CD4+ T cells sorted from blood. Subset: CD45RA+ positively selected. The CDR3 nucleotides are TGTGCCAGCAGACCCGGGACAGGGGCTCGCAATGAGCAGTTCTTC. It encodes CASRPGTGARNEQFF.